The 28 T cell receptor beta chains in this list originate from one sample, sequenced in a study of molecular identifiers for immune sequencing clone quantification. TCRdb reprocessed the PCR reads with MiXCR, giving one entry per CDR3 protein. The table shows 23,000 or so distinct CDR3 sequences, with approximately 17% occurring only once. Input material: naive CD8+ T cells from blood, with Jurkat cell RNA spiked in. Subset here: FACS-sorted CD8+CD4-CCR7+CD45RA+ naive T cells. These receptors all come from a human donor in good health. Some libraries in this study had Jurkat cell RNA spiked in.

This clonotype was detected many times. This chain joins TRBV13 and TRBJ2-7; a weak D match, TRBD1 (5 bases). V gave up 1 base and J gave up 7 bases, with 11 bases separating them. This CDR3 comprises 13 residues. Germline values: CDR1 PRHDT, CDR2 FYEKMQ (reference sequence). Here the CDR3 reads CASSLDGASEQYF. The CDR3 nucleotides read TGTGCCAGCAGCTTAGATGGGGCAAGTGAGCAGTACTTC.

As concerns this clonotype: A single base separates this from a much larger clone, so it may be a read error. J is TRBJ2-7 and V is TRBV7-9; D is ambiguous. Germline CDR1 is SEHNR and CDR2 is FQNEAQ (reference sequence). CDR3 length: 13 residues. V lost 3 bases and J lost 6, with 12 bases in between. CDR3 in amino acids: CASSFTHRSEQYF. The CDR3 DNA reads TGTGCCAGCAGCTTCACCCACCGGAGCGAGCAGTACTTC.

A word on this clonotype: A much larger clone lies one base from this, so it may be a read error. The chain combines TRBV12-3 or TRBV12-4 with TRBJ2-7; 7 bases align to TRBD1. The CDR3 covers 13 residues. The CDR3 spells CVSSATGYYEQYF. The DNA of the CDR3 is TGTGTCAGCAGTGCGACAGGGTACTACGAGCAGTACTTC.

This clonotype was observed at least ten times. CDR3 bases: TGCGCCAGCAGCCAAGAATGGCAGGGGAGAAATCAGCCCCAGCATTTT. Protein sequence: CASSQEWQGRNQPQHF. This chain links TRBV4-3 with TRBJ1-5, with D perhaps matching TRBD1 (6 bases). V was clipped by 0 bases and J by 4 bases, with 13 bases between them. The CDR3 is 16 amino acids. The V gene's germline CDR1 is LGHNA and CDR2 YSLEER.

At least ten counts were recorded for this clonotype. This chain connects TRBV27 to TRBJ1-4; 7 bases line up with TRBD1. Germline CDR1 MNHEY, CDR2 SMNVEV (reference sequence). The CDR3 runs to 16 residues. V was clipped by 5 bases and J by 6 bases; unmatched bases: 12. Here the CDR3 DNA reads TGTGCCAGCAGTAAACTAGGAGGGGGCCTGGATGAAAAACTGTTTTTT. Translated, it gives CASSKLGGGLDEKLFF.

As concerns this clonotype: This sequence may be a read error, since a much larger clone differs from it by one base. The chain joins TRBV7-9 to TRBJ1-1; tentative D call: TRBD1 (6 bases). Germline V gene data show CDR1 as SEHNR and CDR2 as FQNEAQ (reference sequence). V was trimmed by 7 bases and J by 6 bases, leaving 12 bases between them. CDR3 length: 12 residues. The CDR3, as DNA: TGTGCCAGCACCAGGGGAGGCGCTGAAGCTTTCTTT. Amino acid sequence: CASTRGGAEAFF.

This clonotype has a count of ten or more. V gene TRBV6-2 or TRBV6-3 combines with J gene TRBJ2-7; weak D call: TRBD1 (6 bases). The V gene's germline CDR1 is MNHEY and CDR2 SVGEGT. The CDR3 loop spans 14 amino acids. Trimming cost V 1 base and J 3 bases, with 10 bases left between them. The CDR3 spells CASSYYRAIYEQYF. The DNA for the CDR3 is TGTGCCAGCAGTTACTACAGGGCAATCTACGAGCAGTACTTC.

A word on this clonotype: One base away lies a much larger clone, so this may be a sequencing read error. This rearrangement joins TRBV27 to TRBJ1-2; D possibly corresponds to TRBD1 (5 bases). The CDR3 is 13 residues long. CDR1 MNHEY and CDR2 SMNVEV come from the germline V gene (reference sequence). The CDR3 coding sequence is TGTGCCAGCAGTTTGGACAAATTCTATAGCTACACCTTC. Its protein product is CASSLDKFYSYTF.

This clonotype was found many times. The V and J genes are TRBV12-3 or TRBV12-4 and TRBJ1-1, with a tentative D call TRBD1 (5 bases). This CDR3 spans 14 amino acids. Trimming left V 3 bases short and J 3 bases short, with 11 bases between. The CDR3 sequence is CASSFYGGDTEAFF. CDR3 sequence (DNA): TGTGCCAGCAGTTTTTACGGAGGGGACACTGAAGCTTTCTTT.

This clonotype came up many times. The V and J genes are TRBV2 and TRBJ1-2; perhaps TRBD1 as D (5 bases). CDR3 length: 15 amino acids. With 4 bases removed from V and 4 bases from J, the gap between germline ends came to 16 bases. CDR1 is SNHLY and CDR2 is FYNNEI in the germline V gene. DNA for the CDR3: TGTGCCAGCAGTGCCCAACCTGGCAGGGCCTATGGCTACACCTTC. Amino acids: CASSAQPGRAYGYTF.

This clonotype was counted ten times or more. The chain joins TRBV7-9 to TRBJ2-3; D may be TRBD1 (5 bases). This CDR3 comprises 14 residues. Germline lookup yields CDR1 SEHNR and CDR2 FQNEAQ (reference sequence). Trimming shortened V by 5 bases and J by 0 bases, and 9 bases separated the two germline ends. CDR3 loop: CASSVTGSTDTQYF. CDR3 coding DNA: TGTGCCAGCAGCGTCACAGGTAGCACAGATACGCAGTATTTT.

This clonotype showed up just once. A much bigger clone sits one base away, suggesting this may be a read error. The chain links TRBV19 to TRBJ1-1; a weak D match, TRBD1 (5 bases). CDR1 is LNHDA and CDR2 is SQIVND in the germline V gene (reference sequence). The CDR3 contains 13 residues. The CDR3 is CATSIAGGYETFF. CDR3 DNA: TGTGCCACCTCCATCGCGGGGGGATATGAAACTTTCTTT.

Many counts were recorded for this clonotype. The V call is TRBV6-2 or TRBV6-3, the J call TRBJ2-5, with D possibly being TRBD1 or TRBD2 (5 bases each). Trimming stripped 1 base from V and 2 bases from J, with 5 bases between. The CDR3 consists of 13 residues. From germline, CDR1 is MNHEY and CDR2 SVGEGT. CDR3 bases: TGTGCCAGCAGTTACTGGGGGCAAGAGACCCAGTACTTC. Residues: CASSYWGQETQYF.

Regarding this clonotype: This clone may be a read error of a much larger clone one base away. No conserved phenylalanine or tryptophan is present at the end of the CDR3, so a read error is the likely explanation. CDR3 in DNA: TGTGCCAGCAAAGTGGGGACAGGGGGCCGGGAGCAGTTCTCC. Its translation is CASKVGTGGREQFS. The chain recombines TRBV27 with TRBJ2-1; TRBD1 aligns across 12 bases. There are 14 residues in the CDR3. The V and J ends lost 7 bases and 10 bases, in that order; junction bases with no gene match: 8. Germline V gives CDR1 MNHEY, CDR2 SMNVEV (reference sequence).

This clonotype was counted ten times or more. The chain uses TRBV4-1 and TRBJ2-1; 9 bases are shared with TRBD2. This CDR3 has 16 amino acids. Germline CDR1 is MGHRA and CDR2 is YSYEKL. V lost 1 base to trimming and J lost 3 bases; unmatched junction nucleotides: 4. DNA for the CDR3: TGCGCCAGCAGCCAAGCTATAGCGGGGGACTACAATGAGCAGTTCTTC. It yields the protein CASSQAIAGDYNEQFF.

This clonotype has a handful of counts. This sequence may be a read error, since a much larger clone differs from it by one base. The chain links TRBV3-1 to TRBJ2-3; the D is unclear. Per germline, CDR1 LGHDT and CDR2 YNNKEL (reference sequence). This CDR3 is built from 13 residues. Here the CDR3 reads CVSLHPTTDTQYF. In DNA, the CDR3 is TGTGTCTCCCTACACCCGACCACAGATACGCAGTATTTT.

This clonotype was detected ten times or more. The chain couples TRBV5-6 to TRBJ2-6; no reliable D call. The V and J ends lost 0 bases and 0 bases respectively, with 13 bases between them. Germline V gene lookup returns CDR1 SGHDT and CDR2 YYEEEE. CDR3 length: 18 amino acids. The CDR3 coding sequence is TGTGCCAGCAGCTTGGACAGCCACATCAACTCTGGGGCCAACGTCCTGACTTTC. Protein: CASSLDSHINSGANVLTF.

This clonotype was seen repeatedly, ten times or more. V is TRBV4-1 and J is TRBJ1-5; the D gene is possibly TRBD1 (5 bases). This CDR3 spans 15 amino acids. Germline CDR1 and CDR2: MGHRA and YSYEKL. Trimming took 4 bases from V and 2 from J, leaving 12 bases between them. CDR3 loop: CASSPKDIGNQPQHF. CDR3 nucleotides: TGCGCCAGCAGCCCAAAGGACATCGGCAATCAGCCCCAGCATTTT.

About this clonotype itself: Because it lacks the conserved phenylalanine or tryptophan at the end, this CDR3 is likely a read error. The CDR3 region is CASSPYRSRTDTQYL. DNA for the CDR3: TGTGCCAGCAGCCCTTACAGGTCCCGCACGGATACGCAGTATCTT. The J gene is TRBJ2-3, the V gene TRBV7-9; D may be TRBD1 (5 bases). The CDR3 contains 15 residues. Germline CDR1 SEHNR, CDR2 FQNEAQ (reference sequence).

This clonotype was observed at least ten times. J is TRBJ1-5 and V is TRBV6-2 or TRBV6-3, with 7 positions matching TRBD1. The V gene's germline CDR1 is MNHEY and CDR2 SVGEGT. This CDR3 has 18 residues. V shed 4 bases, J shed 0 bases, and the junction held 12 bases outside the gene matches. CDR3: CASSWDRSNSYSNQPQHF. DNA for the CDR3: TGTGCCAGCAGTTGGGACAGAAGTAACAGTTATAGCAATCAGCCCCAGCATTTT.

This clonotype was seen repeatedly, ten times or more. The chain couples TRBV28 to TRBJ2-2, with D tentatively TRBD2 (7 bases). Deletions cut 4 bases from V and 2 bases from J, with 11 bases between. Germline CDR1 and CDR2: MDHEN and SYDVKM. The CDR3 length is 15 residues. CDR3 nucleotides: TGTGCCAGCAGTTGGCGGGGGCCTAACACCGGGGAGCTGTTTTTT. It is translated as CASSWRGPNTGELFF.

In this sample, this clonotype turned up many times. The V gene is TRBV29-1, the J gene TRBJ2-7, with 7 positions matching TRBD1. V lost 4 bases to trimming and J lost 7 bases; unmatched junction nucleotides: 4. The germline CDR1 and CDR2 sequences are SQVTM and ANQGSEA. The CDR3 is made up of 11 amino acids. This CDR3 is CSVGQGREQYF. CDR3 in DNA: TGCAGCGTTGGACAGGGTCGGGAGCAGTACTTC.

At least ten counts were recorded for this clonotype. This chain connects TRBV27 to TRBJ2-1; TRBD2 matches at 10 bases. This CDR3 spans 16 amino acids. With 3 bases clipped from V and 6 bases from J, the junction kept 8 bases outside the gene matches. Germline V gene lookup returns CDR1 MNHEY and CDR2 SMNVEV (reference sequence). CDR3 bases: TGTGCCAGCAGTTTGATAGCGGGGGGTCCATTCAATGAGCAGTTCTTC. It specifies CASSLIAGGPFNEQFF.

The gene calls are TRBV5-6 and TRBJ1-5, with no clear D. Germline V gene data show CDR1 as SGHDT and CDR2 as YYEEEE. V dropped 4 bases and J dropped 3 bases, with 5 bases sitting between them. This CDR3 has 12 amino acids. The CDR3 loop is CASSLYNQPQHF. The CDR3 DNA is TGTGCCAGCAGCCTGTACAATCAGCCCCAGCATTTT. Full variable domain (remainder filled in from reference TRBV5-6 and TRBJ1-5): DAGVTQSPTHLIKTRGQQVTLRCSPKSGHDTVSWYQQALGQGPQFIFQYYEEEERQRGNFPDRFSGHQFPNYSSELNVNALLLGDSALYLCASSLYNQPQHFGDGTRLSIL.

This clonotype turned up a few times. Possible read error: a much larger clone is one base away. The chain couples TRBV7-9 to TRBJ2-5, with D possibly matching TRBD2 (5 bases). This CDR3 has 13 residues. Germline assignment: CDR1 SEHNR and CDR2 FQNEAQ (reference sequence). The CDR3 DNA is TGTGCCAGCAGCCCTACTAGTTCGGAGACCCAGCACTTC. Protein: CASSPTSSETQHF.

This clonotype showed up just a few times. A read error is possible here, since a much larger clone lies one base away. The chain carries TRBV24-1 and TRBJ2-1; D not certain. There are 15 residues in the CDR3. Germline loops: CDR1 KGHDR, CDR2 SFDVKD. Trimming stripped 7 bases from V and 2 bases from J, with 14 bases between. The CDR3 sequence is CATSNSFGPYNEQFF. CDR3 DNA sequence: TGTGCCACCAGCAACTCTTTTGGACCCTACAATGAGCAGTTCTTC.

This clonotype was detected many times. The chain recombines TRBV29-1 with TRBJ1-1; D is uncertain. V lost 2 bases, J lost 0 bases, and 7 bases lay in between. This CDR3 contains 13 residues. The germline V gene has CDR1 SQVTM and CDR2 ANQGSEA. CDR3 residues: CSVERRLNTEAFF. The DNA for the CDR3 is TGCAGCGTTGAACGCAGACTGAACACTGAAGCTTTCTTT.

This clonotype was recorded many times. The chain recombines TRBV7-2 with TRBJ2-3; TRBD2 aligns across 8 bases. The V and J ends lost 8 bases and 2 bases, in that order; junction bases with no gene match: 9. Germline values: CDR1 SGHTA, CDR2 FQGNSA. The CDR3 extends over 15 amino acids. CDR3 residues: CASAGGLGATDTQYF. DNA of the CDR3: TGTGCCAGCGCGGGGGGACTAGGAGCCACAGATACGCAGTATTTT.